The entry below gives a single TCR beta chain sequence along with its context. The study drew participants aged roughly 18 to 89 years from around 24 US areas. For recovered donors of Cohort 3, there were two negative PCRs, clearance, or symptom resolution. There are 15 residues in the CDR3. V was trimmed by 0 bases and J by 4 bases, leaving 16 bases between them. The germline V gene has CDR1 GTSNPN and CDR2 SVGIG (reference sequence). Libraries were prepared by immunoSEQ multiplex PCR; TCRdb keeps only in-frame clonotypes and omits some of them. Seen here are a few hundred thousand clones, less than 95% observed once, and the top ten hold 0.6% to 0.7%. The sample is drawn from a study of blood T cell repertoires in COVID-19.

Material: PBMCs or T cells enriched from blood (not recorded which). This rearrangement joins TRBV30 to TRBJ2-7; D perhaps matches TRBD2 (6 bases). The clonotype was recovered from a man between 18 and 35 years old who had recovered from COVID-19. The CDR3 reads CAWSVQGGMRYEQYF. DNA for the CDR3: TGTGCCTGGAGTGTACAAGGCGGGATGAGATACGAGCAGTACTTC.